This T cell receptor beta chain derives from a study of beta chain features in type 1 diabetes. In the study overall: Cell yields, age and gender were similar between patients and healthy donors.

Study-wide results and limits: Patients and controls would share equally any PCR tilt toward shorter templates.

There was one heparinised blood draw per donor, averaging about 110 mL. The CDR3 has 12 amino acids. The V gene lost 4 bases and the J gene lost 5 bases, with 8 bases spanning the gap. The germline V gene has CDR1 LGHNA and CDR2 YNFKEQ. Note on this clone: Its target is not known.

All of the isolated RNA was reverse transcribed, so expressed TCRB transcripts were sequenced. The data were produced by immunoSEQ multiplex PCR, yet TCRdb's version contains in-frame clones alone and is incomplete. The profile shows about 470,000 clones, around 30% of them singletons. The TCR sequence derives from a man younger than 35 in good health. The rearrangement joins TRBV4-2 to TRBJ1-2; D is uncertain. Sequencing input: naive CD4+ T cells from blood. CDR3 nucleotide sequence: TGTGCCAGCAGCCGAGAGACATATGGCTACACCTTC. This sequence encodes CASSRETYGYTF.